This is a list of T cell receptor beta chains from one sample in a study of blood T cell repertoires in COVID-19. Here immunoSEQ multiplex PCR was the method, and the copy in TCRdb shows in-frame clones only, minus some. This sample has approximately 300,000 clones, with around 91% found just once. The sample comprised peripheral blood. The receptors stem from a woman aged 40-49 years with COVID-19, enrolled during active disease. Each CDR3 is given with its conserved first and last residue. The D gene is left open where the match is weak. Size is stated for part of the rows, as once, few or many counts, or as a class when the clone is expanded.

>TRBD1|TRBJ1-5|.|TRBV7-2
TGTGCCAGCAGCTTAGAACAGGGGACAAATCAGCCCCAGCATTTT
CASSLEQGTNQPQHF
>TRBD2|TRBJ2-1|.|TRBV11-3
TGTGCCAGCGGCATCGGGGGGGCGAATGAGCAGTTCTTC
CASGIGGANEQFF
>TRBD1|TRBJ1-2|.|TRBV19
TGTGCCAGTAGTACTGACAGGGGGCCGGATGGCTACACCTTC
CASSTDRGPDGYTF
>.|TRBJ2-2|.|TRBV3-1/TRBV3-2
TGTGCCAGCAGCCCGACGATGCACTCGGGGCTGTTTTTT
CASSPTMHSGLFF
>.|TRBJ1-5|.|TRBV27
TGTGCCAGCAGTTATGCCGCCCCCCCCAGGGGCAATCAGCCCCAGCATTTT
CASSYAAPPRGNQPQHF
>.|TRBJ1-2|.|TRBV27
TGTGCCAGCAAGCGGGACCGGGAAGGGGCCTATGGCTACACCTTC
CASKRDREGAYGYTF
>.|TRBJ2-4|.|TRBV30
TGTGCCTGGAGTGCTACTAGTCGGAAAAGTGGAAACATTCAGTACTTC
CAWSATSRKSGNIQYF
>TRBD1|TRBJ1-2|.|TRBV19
TGTGCCAGTACCCCGGGACAGGGAAGCCTTGGCTACACCTTC
CASTPGQGSLGYTF
>.|TRBJ1-3|.|TRBV4-3
TGCGCCAGCAGCCAAGAACAGGGAATTTTTGCAAACACCATATATTTT
CASSQEQGIFANTIYF
>TRBD1|TRBJ1-2|.|TRBV28
TGTGCCAGCAGTTTATCAGGGGGCGCTTTGGGCTACACCTTC
CASSLSGGALGYTF
>TRBD1|TRBJ1-5|.|TRBV6-5
TGTGCCAGCAGGAAAGGGACAGATAGCAATCAGCCCCAGCATTTT
CASRKGTDSNQPQHF
>.|TRBJ2-2|.|TRBV7-3
TGTGCCAGCAGCTCGGGGGTTACCGGGGAGCTGTTTTTT
CASSSGVTGELFF
>.|TRBJ2-3|once|TRBV7-9
TGTGCCAGCAGCAGGACACCTAGCACAGATACGCAGTATTTT
CASSRTPSTDTQYF
>.|TRBJ1-4|.|TRBV19
TGTGCCAGTAGTGCAGGGGCGGGGGGAAAACTGTTTTTT
CASSAGAGGKLFF
>TRBD1|TRBJ2-7|.|TRBV30
TGTGCCTGGAGTTCCGGACAGGGGTCCTACGAGCAGTACTTC
CAWSSGQGSYEQYF
>.|TRBJ2-7|few|TRBV27
TGTGCCAGCAGATCGGGAGACTCCTACGAGCAGTACTTC
CASRSGDSYEQYF
>.|TRBJ1-2|.|TRBV7-2
TGTGCCAGCAGCTTAGCAAGGACACCCGGGGGCTACACCTTC
CASSLARTPGGYTF
>.|TRBJ2-2|.|TRBV19
TGTGCCAGTAGTGAGGCACTTTCTTGGACCGGGGAGCTGTTTTTT
CASSEALSWTGELFF
>.|TRBJ1-2|.|TRBV15
TGTGCCACCAGCAGAGATCTTGGGGCTATGGCTACAAAACCCTTC
CATSRDLGAMATKPF
>.|TRBJ2-4|.|TRBV9
TGTGCCAGCAGCGGAGGGTTCCTCAATGACATTCAGTACTTC
CASSGGFLNDIQYF
>.|TRBJ1-6|.|TRBV7-9
TGTGCCAGCAGCTTAGGCGGATCACCCCTCCACTTT
CASSLGGSPLHF
>.|TRBJ2-3|.|TRBV7-9
TGTGCCAGCAGCTTATTGGGAGACACAGATACGCAGTATTTT
CASSLLGDTDTQYF
>TRBD1|TRBJ2-5|.|TRBV29-1
TGCAGCGTTGGACCCCCGACAGGGAAGTTCGGCCAAGAGACCCAGTACTTC
CSVGPPTGKFGQETQYF
>TRBD2|TRBJ2-5|.|TRBV30
TGTGCCTGGACGGTAGCGGGGGGGCCGAAGACCCAGTACTTC
CAWTVAGGPKTQYF
>TRBD1|TRBJ2-7|.|TRBV4-1
TGCGCCAGCAGCCACGAGGACAGGGGCGGCTCCTACGAGCAGTACTTC
CASSHEDRGGSYEQYF
>TRBD2|TRBJ2-3|.|TRBV19
TGTGCCAGTAGACTAGCGGTTAGCACAGATACGCAGTATTTT
CASRLAVSTDTQYF
>.|TRBJ2-7|.|TRBV27
TGTGCCAGCAGTCCAACTCTACTACATGGGGCGTCCTACGAGCAGTACTTC
CASSPTLLHGASYEQYF